These 2 T cell receptor beta chains were all obtained from the same sample, sequenced in a study of T-cell memory formation after mild COVID-19. Each CDR3 protein is one row after TCRdb ran MiXCR on the 5' RACE reads. This sample has fewer than 500,000 distinct CDR3 sequences, with about 23% found just once. Sequencing input: PBMCs or a T cell subset sorted from them (not recorded which). These TCRs come from an adult woman who had mild COVID-19 (a few samples of this study predate the infection). Cell type and time point are not known.

The sample holds a few counts of this clonotype. V usage is TRBV15 and J usage is TRBJ2-1; 8 bases line up with TRBD2. Trimming took 0 bases from V and 6 from J; bases not matched to a gene: 7. The germline gives CDR1 LNHNV, CDR2 YYDKDF (reference sequence). The CDR3 has 16 amino acids. CDR3 DNA sequence: TGTGCCACCAGCAGAGATTGGCGGGAGGCGGTCAATGAGCAGTTCTTC. Residues: CATSRDWREAVNEQFF.

The gene calls are TRBV12-3 or TRBV12-4 and TRBJ1-2, with D possibly TRBD1 on 6 matching bases. Trimming pared 6 bases from V and 6 bases from J, leaving 17 bases between. This CDR3 is 14 amino acids long. The CDR3 loop is CASSPLRGTHGYTF. For the CDR3, the DNA is TGTGCCAGCAGCCCTCTCAGGGGAACCCATGGCTACACCTTC.